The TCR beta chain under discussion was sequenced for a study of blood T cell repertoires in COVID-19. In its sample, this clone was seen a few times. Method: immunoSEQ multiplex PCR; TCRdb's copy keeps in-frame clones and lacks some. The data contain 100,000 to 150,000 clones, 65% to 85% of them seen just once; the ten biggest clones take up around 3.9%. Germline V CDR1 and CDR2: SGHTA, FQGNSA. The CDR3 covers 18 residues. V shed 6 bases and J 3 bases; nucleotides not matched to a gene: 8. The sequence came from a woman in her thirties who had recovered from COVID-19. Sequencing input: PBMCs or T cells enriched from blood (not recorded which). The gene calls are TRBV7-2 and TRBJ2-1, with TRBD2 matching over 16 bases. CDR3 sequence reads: CASSPGTSGRGLYNEQFF. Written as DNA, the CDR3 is TGTGCCAGCAGTCCCGGGACTAGCGGGAGGGGCCTCTACAATGAGCAGTTCTTC.